The 17 T cell receptor beta chains in this list originate from one sample, sequenced in a study of blood T cell repertoires in COVID-19. Measured with immunoSEQ multiplex PCR; TCRdb has only the in-frame clones, and not every one. The sample lists around 130,000 clones, around 85% seen once, with under 4% in the top ten. Sequencing was performed on peripheral blood. The source is a man in his fifties or sixties with acute or convalescent COVID-19.

This rearrangement joins TRBV12-3 or TRBV12-4 to TRBJ1-6, with 7 bases identical to TRBD1. This CDR3 is 13 amino acids long. After removal of 7 bases from V and 8 bases from J, the junction contained 5 bases not matched to a gene. The CDR3 protein is CASTGRGDSPLHF. CDR3 nucleotides: TGTGCCAGCACGGGCAGGGGGGATTCACCCCTCCACTTT.

This clone occurred once. CDR3 DNA: TGTGCCAGCAGCTTAGAACGAGGGGGCAATGAGCAGTTCTTC. It translates to CASSLERGGNEQFF. The rearrangement links TRBV11-2 to TRBJ2-1; TRBD1 might be the D (6 bases). Trimming left V 0 bases short and J 6 bases short, with 9 bases between. In germline, CDR1 is SGHAT, CDR2 FQNNGV. The CDR3 sequence is 14 residues long.

This chain links TRBV5-8 with TRBJ1-2, with D perhaps TRBD1 (5 bases). Looked up from germline, CDR1 is SGHTS and CDR2 is YDEGEE. Trimming removed 0 bases at V and 7 bases at J, with 16 bases between. The CDR3 is 15 amino acids. In nucleotides, the CDR3 is TGTGCCAGCAGCTTGGGCGAAGGATCAGGGTTTGGCTACACCTTC. Amino acid sequence: CASSLGEGSGFGYTF.

In DNA, the CDR3 is TGTGCCAGCAGCCAGTCTAGCGGGAGGGCCAATGAGCAGTTCTTC. Protein: CASSQSSGRANEQFF. J is TRBJ2-1 and V is TRBV3-1 (or the pseudogene TRBV3-2), with 12 bases lining up with TRBD2. Looked up from germline, CDR1 is LGHDT and CDR2 is YNNKEL (reference sequence). The junction had 3 bases not matched to a gene; V was cut back by 3 bases and J by 6 bases. CDR3 length: 15 residues.

This chain connects TRBV7-9 to TRBJ2-4, with no clear D. The CDR3 is made up of 15 amino acids. The germline V gene has CDR1 SEHNR and CDR2 FQNEAQ (reference sequence). V dropped 5 bases and J dropped 0 bases, with 11 bases sitting between them. DNA for the CDR3: TGTGCCAGCAGCCAGGCCATCGGAGCCAAAAACATTCAGTACTTC. Its protein product is CASSQAIGAKNIQYF.

For the CDR3, the DNA is TGCGCCAGCAGGGGGCCCGACAGGGTGGAGACCCAGTACTTC. Translating it yields CASRGPDRVETQYF. The J gene is TRBJ2-5, the V gene TRBV10-2; 7 bases fit TRBD1. The CDR3 spans 14 residues. CDR1 and CDR2 from the germline V gene are WSHSY and SAAADI. With V trimmed by 6 bases and J by 5 bases, 9 bases remained unmatched.

This chain connects TRBV7-2 to TRBJ1-2; perhaps TRBD1 as D (6 bases). V was shortened by 5 bases and J by 3 bases, with 19 bases between the two germline ends. The CDR3 runs 16 residues. The germline V gene encodes CDR1 SGHTA and CDR2 FQGNSA. The CDR3 loop reads CASSLTRGGMDYGYTF. The CDR3 nucleotides read TGTGCCAGCAGCCTCACTAGGGGGGGGATGGACTATGGCTACACCTTC.

This chain connects TRBV27 to TRBJ1-6, with D perhaps matching TRBD1 (5 bases). The V and J ends lost 5 bases and 6 bases respectively, with 17 bases between them. The CDR3 spans 16 residues. The germline CDR1 and CDR2 sequences are MNHEY and SMNVEV (reference sequence). CDR3 coding DNA: TGTGCCAGCAGTCTGTCGACAGTTCTCGGTAATTCACCCCTCCACTTT. It is translated as CASSLSTVLGNSPLHF.

This clone occurred a few times. The chain carries TRBV21-1 and TRBJ2-1; TRBD2 is the table's D call and was not checked against the DNA. TRBV21-1 is given as a pseudogene. This CDR3 contains 17 residues. DNA of the CDR3: TGTGCCAGCAGCAAAGACCTAGAGGGACTAGCGGGAGTTGAGCAGTTCTTC. Amino acids: CASSKDLEGLAGVEQFF.

The gene calls are TRBV25-1 and TRBJ2-5, with D perhaps TRBD1 (6 bases). The CDR3 extends over 16 amino acids. The V and J ends lost 3 bases and 0 bases respectively, with 14 bases between them. Germline CDR1 and CDR2: MGHDK and SYGVNS. This CDR3 is CASSELLDSHQETQYF. CDR3 in DNA: TGTGCCAGCAGTGAGCTTTTGGACAGCCACCAAGAGACCCAGTACTTC.

This chain links TRBV5-1 with TRBJ2-7, with 7 bases fitting TRBD2. Looked up from germline, CDR1 is SGHRS and CDR2 is YFSETQ. The V and J ends lost 0 bases and 5 bases, in that order; junction bases with no gene match: 5. This CDR3 comprises 14 residues. CDR3 DNA sequence: TGCGCCAGCAGCTTGGCCCGGAGCGGGAACGAGCAGTACTTC. It yields the protein CASSLARSGNEQYF.

This clone was seen just once. The chain has TRBV3-1 (or the pseudogene TRBV3-2) and TRBJ1-5, with a possible D match to TRBD1 (5 bases). This CDR3 spans 13 amino acids. Germline loops: CDR1 LGHDT, CDR2 YNNKEL (reference sequence). V shed 4 bases and J shed 4 bases, with 8 bases lying between them. For the CDR3, the DNA is TGTGCCAGCAGCCGGGGGGATAATCAGCCCCAGCATTTT. It translates to CASSRGDNQPQHF.

The chain employs TRBV6-1 and TRBJ1-5; the D is unclear. V lost 1 base, J lost 7 bases, and 14 bases lay in between. CDR1 and CDR2 (germline): MNHNS, SASEGT. CDR3 length equals 15 residues. The CDR3 loop is CASSEGWGARQPQHF. The CDR3 nucleotides read TGTGCCAGCAGTGAAGGGTGGGGAGCTAGGCAGCCCCAGCATTTT.

This chain uses TRBV28 with TRBJ1-2; 9 bases are shared with TRBD1. V trimming: 4 bases; J trimming: 2 bases; junction bases outside the gene matches: 11. Germline V gene sequence: CDR1 MDHEN, CDR2 SYDVKM. The CDR3 has 17 amino acids. The CDR3 nucleotides read TGTGCCAGCAGTTCCTGGACAGGGGATGTGGGAAACTATGGCTACACCTTC. Residues: CASSSWTGDVGNYGYTF.

The chain links TRBV19 to TRBJ2-6; possibly TRBD2 for D (7 bases). V was cut by 7 bases and J by 0 bases, with 13 bases left in between. CDR1 LNHDA and CDR2 SQIVND come from the germline V gene (reference sequence). CDR3 size: 16 residues. CDR3 sequence: CASTGGRVSGANVLTF. The CDR3 DNA reads as TGTGCCAGTACCGGGGGGCGCGTCTCTGGGGCCAACGTCCTGACTTTC.

This clone was observed once. CDR3 DNA: TGTGCCAGCAGCCAAGATCCCGACACTGAAGCTTTCTTT. Translation gives CASSQDPDTEAFF. This chain connects TRBV4-2 to TRBJ1-1; D is unclear. V was cut by 0 bases and J by 3 bases, with 5 bases left in between. The CDR3 consists of 13 residues. Per germline, CDR1 LGHNA and CDR2 YNFKEQ.

The J gene is TRBJ1-2, the V gene TRBV7-9, with D possibly matching TRBD1 (6 bases). Germline lookup yields CDR1 SEHNR and CDR2 FQNEAQ (reference sequence). CDR3 length equals 17 residues. Trimming shortened V by 4 bases and J by 4 bases, and 22 bases separated the two germline ends. CDR3 coding DNA: TGTGCCAGCAGCTCGATCGGGACACCCTTGATGGGCTATGGCTACACCTTC. Translation gives CASSSIGTPLMGYGYTF.